One and the same sample provided the 5 T cell receptor beta chains below, sequenced in a study of identifying expanded T cells in peripheral blood. Clones were read by immunoSEQ multiplex PCR, and TCRdb kept only the in-frame ones, dropping some. The repertoire holds more than 45,000 clones, around 81% seen once, with approximately 19% in the top ten. The source material was blood. Source of these receptors: a person aged 18 to 75 in good health.

The V and J genes are TRBV6-6 and TRBJ1-3; TRBD1 might be the D (5 bases). Trimming cost V 10 bases and J 6 bases, with 13 bases left between them. Germline lookup yields CDR1 MNHNY and CDR2 SVGAGI (reference sequence). This CDR3 spans 12 amino acids. CDR3 amino acids: CATGRGENTIYF. The CDR3 DNA reads TGTGCCACCGGGCGGGGGGAAAACACCATATATTTT.

The V gene is TRBV19, the J gene TRBJ1-2, with TRBD1 identical over 7 bases. CDR1 is LNHDA and CDR2 is SQIVND in the germline V gene (reference sequence). The CDR3 extends over 14 amino acids. Trimming cost V 10 bases and J 3 bases; bases outside gene matches: 11. The CDR3 region is CATRRGQGDYGYTF. DNA of the CDR3: TGTGCCACTCGACGGGGGCAGGGGGACTATGGCTACACCTTC.

The genes are TRBV2 and TRBJ2-1; TRBD2 aligns across 12 bases. V lost 5 bases to trimming and J lost 6 bases; unmatched junction nucleotides: 5. Per germline, CDR1 SNHLY and CDR2 FYNNEI. The CDR3 has 15 amino acids. The CDR3 DNA follows: TGTGCCAGCAGTCGGACTAGCGGGACCGGCAATGAGCAGTTCTTC. Amino acid sequence: CASSRTSGTGNEQFF.

V and J are TRBV27 and TRBJ1-5; 9 bases align to TRBD1. The junction had 4 bases not matched to a gene; V was cut back by 8 bases and J by 5 bases. Germline V CDR1 and CDR2: MNHEY, SMNVEV (reference sequence). There are 13 residues in the CDR3. CDR3 nucleotides: TGTGCCAGCGGGCACAGGGGGCATCAGCCCCAGCATTTT. It codes for CASGHRGHQPQHF.

This clone appeared a single time. The genes are TRBV5-1 and TRBJ1-1, with no clear D. The CDR3 is 16 residues long. Germline CDR1 and CDR2: SGHRS and YFSETQ. V lost 4 bases, J lost 1 base, and 17 bases lay in between. CDR3 coding DNA: TGCGCCAGCAGCCCCACGGCCACGGGGTGGAACACTGAAGCTTTCTTT. This gives the protein CASSPTATGWNTEAFF.